This TCR beta chain was profiled in a study of PD-1 blockade in classical Hodgkin lymphoma. Study at large: Nivolumab was given intravenously to patients at 3 mg/kg every 2 weeks.

Every single patient, without exception, relapsed after autologous stem cell transplantation, and brentuximab vedotin exposure varied. Study-wide results and limits: Newly diagnosed patients were said to have less baseline TCR diversity than healthy donors did. Anyone who began nivolumab under 1 year after ASCT was excluded. For complete responders, baseline diversity was comparable to that of newly diagnosed patients.

The V segment lost 2 bases and the J segment 8 bases; nucleotides outside the gene matches: 6. Germline CDR1 LNHDA, CDR2 SQIVND (reference sequence). CDR3 length equals 14 residues. Concerning this clone: What it binds is not known.

TCRdb's table, derived via immunoSEQ multiplex PCR, lists solely in-frame clones and lacks some. Of around 39,000 clones in the sample, 76% were seen once. Sequences were derived from peripheral blood mononuclear cells (PBMCs), sampled before the second cycle of nivolumab. The origin of this receptor is a human donor with classical Hodgkin lymphoma. The genes are TRBV19 and TRBJ1-2; the match to TRBD1 covers 9 bases. The CDR3 protein is CASSIWDRAEGYTF. The CDR3 region has the DNA TGTGCCAGTAGTATATGGGACAGGGCTGAAGGCTACACCTTC.